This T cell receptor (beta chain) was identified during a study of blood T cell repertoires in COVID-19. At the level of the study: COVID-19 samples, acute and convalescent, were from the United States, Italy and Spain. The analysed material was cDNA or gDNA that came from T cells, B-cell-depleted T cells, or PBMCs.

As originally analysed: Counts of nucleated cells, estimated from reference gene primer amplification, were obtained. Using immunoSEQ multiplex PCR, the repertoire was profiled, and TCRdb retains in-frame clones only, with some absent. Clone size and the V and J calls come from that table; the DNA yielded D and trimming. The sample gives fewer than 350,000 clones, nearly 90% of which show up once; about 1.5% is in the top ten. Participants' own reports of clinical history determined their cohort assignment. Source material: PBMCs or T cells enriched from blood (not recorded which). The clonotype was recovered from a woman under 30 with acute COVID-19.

The CDR3 protein is CSVEEGQGTGRAQHF. CDR3 coding DNA: TGCAGCGTTGAAGAGGGTCAGGGCACCGGTCGTGCCCAGCATTTT. The genes are TRBV29-1 and TRBJ1-5; TRBD1 is a possible D gene (5 bases). The ends were cut back, 0 bases at V and 11 bases at J, with 20 bases in the middle. This CDR3 is 15 amino acids long. Germline V gene data show CDR1 as SQVTM and CDR2 as ANQGSEA.